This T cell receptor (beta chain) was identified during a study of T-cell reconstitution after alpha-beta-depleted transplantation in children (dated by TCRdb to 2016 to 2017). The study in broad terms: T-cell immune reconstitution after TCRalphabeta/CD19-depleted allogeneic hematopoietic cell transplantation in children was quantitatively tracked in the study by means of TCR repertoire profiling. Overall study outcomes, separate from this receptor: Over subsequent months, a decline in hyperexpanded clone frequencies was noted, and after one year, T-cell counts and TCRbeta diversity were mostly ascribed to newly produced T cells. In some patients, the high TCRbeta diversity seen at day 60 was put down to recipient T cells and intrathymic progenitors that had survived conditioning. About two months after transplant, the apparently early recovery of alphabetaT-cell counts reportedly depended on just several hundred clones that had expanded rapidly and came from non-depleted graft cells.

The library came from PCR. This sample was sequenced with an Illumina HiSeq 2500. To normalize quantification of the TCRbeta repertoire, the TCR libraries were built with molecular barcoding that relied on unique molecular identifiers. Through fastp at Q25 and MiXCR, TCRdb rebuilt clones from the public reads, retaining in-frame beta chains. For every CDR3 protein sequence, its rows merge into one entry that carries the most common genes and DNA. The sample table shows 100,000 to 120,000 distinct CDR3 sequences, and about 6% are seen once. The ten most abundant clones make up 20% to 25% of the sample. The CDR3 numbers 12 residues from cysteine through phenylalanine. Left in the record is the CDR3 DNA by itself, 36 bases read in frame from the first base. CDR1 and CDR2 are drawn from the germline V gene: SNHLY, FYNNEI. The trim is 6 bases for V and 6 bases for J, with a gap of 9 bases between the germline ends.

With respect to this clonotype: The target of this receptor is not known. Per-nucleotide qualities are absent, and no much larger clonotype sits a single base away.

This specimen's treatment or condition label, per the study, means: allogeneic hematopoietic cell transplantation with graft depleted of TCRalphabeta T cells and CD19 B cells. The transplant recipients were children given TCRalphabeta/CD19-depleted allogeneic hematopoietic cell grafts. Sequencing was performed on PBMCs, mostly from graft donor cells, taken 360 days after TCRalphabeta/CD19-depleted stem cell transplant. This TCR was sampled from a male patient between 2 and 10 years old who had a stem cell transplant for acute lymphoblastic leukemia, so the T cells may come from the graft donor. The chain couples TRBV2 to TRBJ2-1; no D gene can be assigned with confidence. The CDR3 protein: CASRDISNEQFF. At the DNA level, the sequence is TGTGCCAGCAGAGACATCTCCAATGAGCAGTTCTTC.